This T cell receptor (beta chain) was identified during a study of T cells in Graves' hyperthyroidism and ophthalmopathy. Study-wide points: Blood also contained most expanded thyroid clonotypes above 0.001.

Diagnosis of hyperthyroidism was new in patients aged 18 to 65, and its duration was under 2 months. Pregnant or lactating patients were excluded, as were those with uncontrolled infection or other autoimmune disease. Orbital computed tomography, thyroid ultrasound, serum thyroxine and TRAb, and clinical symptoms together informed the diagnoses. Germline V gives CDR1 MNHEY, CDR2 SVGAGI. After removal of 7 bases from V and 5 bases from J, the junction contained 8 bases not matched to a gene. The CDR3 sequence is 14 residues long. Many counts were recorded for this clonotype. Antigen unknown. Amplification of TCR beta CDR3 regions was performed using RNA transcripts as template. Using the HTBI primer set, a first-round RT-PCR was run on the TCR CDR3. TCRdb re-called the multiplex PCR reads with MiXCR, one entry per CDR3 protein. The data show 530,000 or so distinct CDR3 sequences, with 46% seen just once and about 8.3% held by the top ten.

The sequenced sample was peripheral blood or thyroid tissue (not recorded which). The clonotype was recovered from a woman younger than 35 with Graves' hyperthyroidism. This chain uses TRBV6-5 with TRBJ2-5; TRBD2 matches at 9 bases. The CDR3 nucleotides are TGTGCCAGCACCAAACTAGCGGGCCTGGAGACCCAGTACTTC. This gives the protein CASTKLAGLETQYF.